This T cell receptor beta chain was recorded in a study of siplizumab effects on memory and regulatory T cells. General study findings and limits: Both greater diversity than memory cells and a major contribution to the alloresponse seemed to characterize naive T cells.

Roughly 10^5 TCR templates were measured in each sample. Produced via immunoSEQ multiplex PCR; TCRdb's table is partial and in-frame only. Of 85,000 to 130,000 clones listed, over 90% were seen once; the top ten hold 0.55% to 0.8%. With regard to this clone: Its matching antigen is unknown.

Germline CDR1 SGDLS, CDR2 YYNGEE. This CDR3 region has 14 residues. V lost 7 bases and J lost 0, with 8 bases in between. Sequencing used Tregs sorted from blood. The chain uses TRBV9 and TRBJ2-6; tentatively, D is TRBD1 (5 bases). The clonotype originates from a human donor in good health. The CDR3 nucleotides are TGTGCCAGCGACAGAGGCTCTGGGGCCAACGTCCTGACTTTC. Encoded protein: CASDRGSGANVLTF. The full variable domain, completed using reference TRBV9 and TRBJ2-6, is DSGVTQTPKHLITATGQRVTLRCSPRSGDLSVYWYQQSLDQGLQFLIQYYNGEERAKGNILERFSAQQFPDLHSELNLSSLELGDSALYFCASDRGSGANVLTFGAGSRLTVL.